These 9 T cell receptor beta chains came from one sample sequenced in a study of cytomegalovirus exposure and HLA in healthy donors (TCRdb year 2017). Library creation used the immunoSEQ multiplex PCR assay. The multiplex PCR relied on a mix of 60 forward primers for TCR Vbeta segments and 13 reverse primers for TCR Jbeta segments. TCRdb took over this immuneACCESS table, retaining in-frame rearrangements with V and J assigned. Such tables are incomplete; in checked studies, under half of the missing clones stem from an unresolved V gene, and the remainder is unexplained. This sample lists approximately 110,000 clones; roughly 80% were detected once. About 0.25% of the sample belongs to the ten largest clones. The sample was PBMCs. The receptor source for this set is a middle-aged man in good health and CMV-seronegative.

The genes are TRBV6-5 and TRBJ2-7; the match to TRBD2 covers 13 bases. Trimming took 6 bases from V and 6 from J; bases not matched to a gene: 8. Germline lookup yields CDR1 MNHEY and CDR2 SVGAGI. CDR3 length: 15 amino acids. The CDR3 coding sequence is TGTGCCAGCAGGTTACTAGCGGGGGGGCGAGGCGAGCAGTACTTC. It yields the protein CASRLLAGGRGEQYF.

V gene TRBV2 combines with J gene TRBJ1-5; possible D gene TRBD1, 5 bases. Germline V gene data show CDR1 as SNHLY and CDR2 as FYNNEI. This CDR3 comprises 13 residues. Trimming pared 4 bases from V and 5 bases from J, leaving 9 bases between. CDR3 coding DNA: TGTGCCAGCAGTGGGAGCAGGGATCAGCCCCAGCATTTT. Translating gives CASSGSRDQPQHF.

The CDR3 nucleotides are TGTGCCAGCAGCTTAACGCTAGGACTCCAAGAGACCCAGTACTTC. As protein: CASSLTLGLQETQYF. The genes are TRBV7-3 and TRBJ2-5; possible D gene TRBD2, 5 bases. Between the trimmed V and J ends, which lost 0 bases and 1 base, there was a span of 9 bases. Per the germline V gene, CDR1 is SGHTA and CDR2 is FQGTGA. The CDR3 loop spans 15 amino acids.

The chain joins TRBV2 to TRBJ1-5, with 9 bases that match TRBD1. Germline V gives CDR1 SNHLY, CDR2 FYNNEI. The CDR3 covers 16 residues. Trimming cost V 5 bases and J 0 bases; bases outside gene matches: 5. Here the CDR3 reads CASSRGTGFSNQPQHF. CDR3 DNA sequence: TGTGCCAGCAGTCGCGGGACAGGGTTTAGCAATCAGCCCCAGCATTTT. Variable domain in full (rest from reference TRBV2 and TRBJ1-5): EPEVTQTPSHQVTQMGQEVILRCVPISNHLYFYWYRQILGQKVEFLVSFYNNEISEKSEIFDDQFSVERPDGSNFTLKIRSTKLEDSAMYFCASSRGTGFSNQPQHFGDGTRLSIL.

The J gene is TRBJ1-1, the V gene TRBV18, with no clear D. This CDR3 spans 13 amino acids. The V end was cut by 3 bases, the J end by 2 bases, with 7 bases between. CDR1 and CDR2 (germline): KGHSH, LQKENI. The CDR3 coding sequence is TGTGCCAGCTCACCCGACACTAACACTGAAGCTTTCTTT. This sequence encodes CASSPDTNTEAFF.

A few counts support this clone. The genes are TRBV19 and TRBJ2-7; possible D gene TRBD1, 6 bases. V was pared by 6 bases and J by 2 bases, with 14 bases between. From germline, CDR1 is LNHDA and CDR2 SQIVND (reference sequence). The CDR3 spans 14 residues. The CDR3 reads CASRNRDHPYEQYF. The CDR3 region has the DNA TGTGCCAGTAGAAACAGGGACCATCCCTACGAGCAGTACTTC.

The chain has TRBV10-3 and TRBJ2-3, with 8 nucleotides matching TRBD2. The CDR3 has 17 amino acids. V lost 11 bases to trimming and J lost 0 bases; unmatched junction nucleotides: 16. The germline gives CDR1 ENHRY, CDR2 SYGVKD. Here the CDR3 reads CALRPAAGAASTDTQYF. The CDR3 DNA is TGTGCCCTAAGGCCGGCAGCGGGGGCCGCTAGCACAGATACGCAGTATTTT.

CDR3 sequence reads: CSVGTGGVAFF. CDR3 sequence (DNA): TGCAGCGTGGGGACAGGGGGAGTCGCTTTCTTT. This chain uses TRBV29-1 with TRBJ1-1, with TRBD1 matching 11 bases. With 6 bases clipped from V and 11 bases from J, the junction kept 5 bases outside the gene matches. CDR3 length: 11 residues. From germline, CDR1 is SQVTM and CDR2 ANQGSEA.

The V gene is TRBV25-1, the J gene TRBJ1-3; no firm D call. V lost 2 bases, J lost 0 bases, and 5 bases lay in between. Germline CDR1 is MGHDK and CDR2 is SYGVNS. CDR3 size: 14 residues. The CDR3 sequence is CASSETFSGNTIYF. The CDR3 nucleotides are TGTGCCAGCAGTGAAACATTCTCTGGAAACACCATATATTTT.